There are many counts of the clone carrying this TCR beta chain. Its antigen is not known. The data originate from a study of post-analysis software for immune sequencing data. Study information: Relapsing-remitting, secondary progressive and progressive-relapsing courses of multiple sclerosis were included.

Sequencing libraries made from TCR beta cDNA carried unique molecular identifiers. One entry per CDR3 protein results from TCRdb running MiXCR on the PCR reads. The table records some 690,000 distinct CDR3 sequences, over 45% of them present only once. Overall study findings and caveats: Compared with controls, patients showed significantly lower normalized Chao1 diversity. A handful of TRBV segments appeared more often in patients than in controls, and TRBV5-6, TRBV5-1 and TRBV20-1 were among these.

The ends lost 1 base at V and 1 base at J; junction bases unmatched: 5. Germline CDR1 and CDR2: LGHNA and YSLEER. This CDR3 region has 18 residues. The source is a girl aged 2-10 years with multiple sclerosis. Sequencing input: blood. The J gene is TRBJ2-6, the V gene TRBV4-3; 9 nucleotides match TRBD1. CDR3 bases: TGCGCCAGCAGCCAAGCGACAGGGGGTCCGTCTGGGGCCAACGTCCTGACTTTC. Translated, it gives CASSQATGGPSGANVLTF.